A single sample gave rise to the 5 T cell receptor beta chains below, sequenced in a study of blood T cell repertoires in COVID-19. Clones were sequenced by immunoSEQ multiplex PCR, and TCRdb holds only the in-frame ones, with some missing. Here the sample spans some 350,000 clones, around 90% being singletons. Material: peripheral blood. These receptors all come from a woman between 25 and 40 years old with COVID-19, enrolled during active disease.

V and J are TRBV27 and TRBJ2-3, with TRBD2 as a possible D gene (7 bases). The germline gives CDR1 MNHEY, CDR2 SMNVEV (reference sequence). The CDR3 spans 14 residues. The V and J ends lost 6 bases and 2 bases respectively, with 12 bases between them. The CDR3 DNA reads TGTGCCAGCAGGTTGGGGGGGCTCACAGATACGCAGTATTTT. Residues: CASRLGGLTDTQYF.

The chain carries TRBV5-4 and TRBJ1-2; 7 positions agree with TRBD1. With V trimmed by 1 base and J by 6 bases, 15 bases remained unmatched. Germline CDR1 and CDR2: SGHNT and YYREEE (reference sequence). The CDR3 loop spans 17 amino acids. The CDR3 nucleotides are TGTGCCAGCAGCTTGCGTTTCGGGACAGAGGGTATCCATGGCTACACCTTC. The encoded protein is CASSLRFGTEGIHGYTF.

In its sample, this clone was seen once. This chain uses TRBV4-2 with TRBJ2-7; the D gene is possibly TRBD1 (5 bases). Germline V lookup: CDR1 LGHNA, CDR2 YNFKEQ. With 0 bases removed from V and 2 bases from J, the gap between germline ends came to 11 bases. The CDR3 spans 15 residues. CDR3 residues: CASSQEGVGPYEQYF. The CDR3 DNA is TGTGCCAGCAGCCAAGAGGGCGTGGGGCCCTACGAGCAGTACTTC.

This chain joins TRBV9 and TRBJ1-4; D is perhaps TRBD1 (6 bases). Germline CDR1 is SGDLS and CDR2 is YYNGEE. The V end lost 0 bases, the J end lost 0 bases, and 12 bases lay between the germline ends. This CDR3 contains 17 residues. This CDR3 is CASSVGNRAATNEKLFF. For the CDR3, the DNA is TGTGCCAGCAGCGTAGGTAACAGGGCTGCAACTAATGAAAAACTGTTTTTT.

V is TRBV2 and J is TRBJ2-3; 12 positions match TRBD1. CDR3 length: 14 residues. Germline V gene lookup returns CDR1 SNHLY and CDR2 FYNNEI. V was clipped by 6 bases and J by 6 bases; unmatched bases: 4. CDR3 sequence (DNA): TGTGCCAGCAGCCGGGACAGGGGGCTGGATACGCAGTATTTT. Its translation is CASSRDRGLDTQYF.